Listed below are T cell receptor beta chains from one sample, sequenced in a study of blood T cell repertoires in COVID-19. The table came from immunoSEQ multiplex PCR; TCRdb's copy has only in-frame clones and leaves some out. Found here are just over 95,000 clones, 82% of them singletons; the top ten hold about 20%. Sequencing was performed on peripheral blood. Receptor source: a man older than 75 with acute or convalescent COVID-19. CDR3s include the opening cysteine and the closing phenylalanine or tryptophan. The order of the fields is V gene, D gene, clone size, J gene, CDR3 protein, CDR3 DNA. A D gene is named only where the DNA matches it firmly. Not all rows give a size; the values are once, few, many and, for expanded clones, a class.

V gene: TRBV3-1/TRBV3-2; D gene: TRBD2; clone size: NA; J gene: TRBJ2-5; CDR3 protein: CASSPGLAGRETQYF; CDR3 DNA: TGTGCCAGCAGCCCCGGACTAGCGGGGAGAGAGACCCAGTACTTC
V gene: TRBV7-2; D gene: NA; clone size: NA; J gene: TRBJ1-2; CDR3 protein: CASSLDRQVSNYGYTF; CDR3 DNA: TGTGCCAGCAGCTTAGATCGACAGGTTTCTAACTATGGCTACACCTTC
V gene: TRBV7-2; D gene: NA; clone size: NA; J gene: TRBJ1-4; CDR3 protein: CASSKDAAGEKLFF; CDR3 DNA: TGTGCCAGCAGCAAGGACGCGGCGGGTGAAAAACTGTTTTTT
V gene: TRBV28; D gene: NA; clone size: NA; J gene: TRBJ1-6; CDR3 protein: CASNPTGPDNSPLHF; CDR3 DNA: TGTGCCAGCAATCCAACAGGCCCCGATAATTCACCCCTCCACTTT
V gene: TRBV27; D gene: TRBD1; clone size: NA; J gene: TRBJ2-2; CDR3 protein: CASSLGTANTGELFF; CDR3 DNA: TGTGCCAGCAGTTTAGGGACAGCGAACACCGGGGAGCTGTTTTTT
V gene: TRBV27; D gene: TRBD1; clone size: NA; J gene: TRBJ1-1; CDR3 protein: CASSPRQGARTEAFF; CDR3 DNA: TGTGCCAGCAGCCCTCGACAGGGGGCGCGGACTGAAGCTTTCTTT
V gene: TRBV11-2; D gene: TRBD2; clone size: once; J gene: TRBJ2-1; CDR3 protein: CASSPRLAGASNEQFF; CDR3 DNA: TGTGCCAGCAGCCCCCGACTAGCGGGGGCGTCAAATGAGCAGTTCTTC
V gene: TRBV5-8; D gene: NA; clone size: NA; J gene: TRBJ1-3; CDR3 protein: CASSLEDTSGNTIYF; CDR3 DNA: TGTGCCAGCAGCTTGGAGGACACCTCTGGAAACACCATATATTTT
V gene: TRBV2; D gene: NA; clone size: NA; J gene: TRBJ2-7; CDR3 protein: CASSVGRVAYEQYF; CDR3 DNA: TGTGCCAGCAGTGTCGGCAGGGTCGCCTACGAGCAGTACTTC
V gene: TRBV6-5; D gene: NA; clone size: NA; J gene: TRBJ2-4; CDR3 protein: CASSYSSTPGNIQYF; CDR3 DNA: TGTGCCAGCAGTTACTCGAGCACACCCGGGAACATTCAGTACTTC
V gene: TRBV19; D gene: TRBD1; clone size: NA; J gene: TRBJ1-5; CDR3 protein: CASSGQGAWSNQPQHF; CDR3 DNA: TGTGCCAGTAGTGGGCAGGGGGCTTGGAGCAATCAGCCCCAGCATTTT
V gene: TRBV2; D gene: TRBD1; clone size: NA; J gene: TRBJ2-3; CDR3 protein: CASSGGQKDTQYF; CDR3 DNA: TGTGCCAGCAGTGGGGGACAGAAAGATACGCAGTATTTT
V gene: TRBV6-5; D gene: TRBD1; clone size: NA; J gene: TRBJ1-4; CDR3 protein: CASSYRDGQGELFF; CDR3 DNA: TGTGCCAGCAGTTATAGGGACGGGCAGGGGGAACTGTTTTTT
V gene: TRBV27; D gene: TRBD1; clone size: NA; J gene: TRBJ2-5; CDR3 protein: CASSRQGIIETQYF; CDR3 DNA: TGTGCCAGCAGCAGACAGGGGATTATAGAGACCCAGTACTTC
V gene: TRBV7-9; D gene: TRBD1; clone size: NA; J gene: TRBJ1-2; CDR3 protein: CASSATGGAYGYTF; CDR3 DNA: TGTGCCAGCAGCGCAACAGGGGGCGCGTACGGCTACACCTTC
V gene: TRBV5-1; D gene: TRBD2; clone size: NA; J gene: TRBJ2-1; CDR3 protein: CASSLQGRTSGRLSYNEQFF; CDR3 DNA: TGCGCCAGCAGCTTACAGGGACGGACTAGCGGGAGGCTCTCCTACAATGAGCAGTTCTTC
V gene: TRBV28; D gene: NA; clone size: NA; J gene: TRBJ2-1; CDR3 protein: CASSWASSSYNEQFF; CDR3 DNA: TGTGCCAGCAGTTGGGCCTCAAGCTCCTACAATGAGCAGTTCTTC
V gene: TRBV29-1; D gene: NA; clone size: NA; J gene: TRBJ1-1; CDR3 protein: CSVLGGPTEAFF; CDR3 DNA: TGCAGCGTCCTCGGAGGACCCACTGAAGCTTTCTTT
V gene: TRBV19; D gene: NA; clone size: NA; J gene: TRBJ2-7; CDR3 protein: CASSSQGLSYEQYF; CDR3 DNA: TGTGCCAGTAGTAGCCAGGGGCTTTCCTACGAGCAGTACTTC
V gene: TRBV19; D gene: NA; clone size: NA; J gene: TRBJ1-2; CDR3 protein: CASSINRAGYTF; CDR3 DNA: TGTGCCAGTAGTATAAACAGGGCTGGCTACACCTTC
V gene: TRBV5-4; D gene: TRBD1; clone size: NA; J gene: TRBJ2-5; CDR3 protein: CASSLAHDRAQETQYF; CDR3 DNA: TGTGCCAGCAGCTTGGCACACGACAGGGCTCAAGAGACCCAGTACTTC
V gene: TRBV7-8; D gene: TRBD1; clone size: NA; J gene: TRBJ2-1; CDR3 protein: CASCLRDRGAGSYNEQFF; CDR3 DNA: TGTGCCAGCTGCCTCCGGGACAGGGGAGCGGGCTCCTACAATGAGCAGTTCTTC
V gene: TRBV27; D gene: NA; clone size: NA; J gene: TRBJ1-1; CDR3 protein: CASSLGRNTEAFF; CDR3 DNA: TGTGCCAGCAGCTTGGGGAGGAACACTGAAGCTTTCTTT